Each of the 21 T cell receptor beta chains below was sequenced from the same sample in a study of shared clonotypes between healthy human individuals. Profiled with immunoSEQ multiplex PCR; TCRdb holds only in-frame clones, not every one. The sample shows nearly 1,000,000 clones, 76% of them seen only once. Sequencing was carried out using memory CD4+ T cells sorted from blood. The subset was: CD45RA-negative fraction. These receptors were collected from a man aged 18 to 35 in good health.

V usage is TRBV9 and J usage is TRBJ2-2, with TRBD2 matching over 13 bases. The germline V gene has CDR1 SGDLS and CDR2 YYNGEE. V trimming: 0 bases; J trimming: 2 bases; junction bases outside the gene matches: 22. The CDR3 is 24 residues long. The CDR3 is CASSVEQGATSGGWTNQNTGELFF. CDR3 bases: TGTGCCAGCAGCGTAGAACAGGGCGCGACTAGCGGGGGGTGGACCAATCAAAACACCGGGGAGCTGTTTTTT. Based on the CDR3 plus reference TRBV9 and TRBJ2-2, the full variable domain is DSGVTQTPKHLITATGQRVTLRCSPRSGDLSVYWYQQSLDQGLQFLIQYYNGEERAKGNILERFSAQQFPDLHSELNLSSLELGDSALYFCASSVEQGATSGGWTNQNTGELFFGEGSRLTVL.

J is TRBJ1-3 and V is TRBV6-1; D is possibly TRBD1 (6 bases). This CDR3 spans 15 amino acids. Germline CDR1 reads MNHNS; CDR2 reads SASEGT. The V end lost 6 bases, the J end lost 4 bases, and 16 bases lay between the germline ends. The CDR3 sequence is CASRNSGVAGNTIYF. CDR3 nucleotide sequence: TGTGCCAGCAGGAATTCAGGGGTTGCAGGAAACACCATATATTTT.

This clone appeared a single time. Other DNA sequences in this specimen translate into the identical CDR3. J is TRBJ1-2 and V is TRBV5-1; 9 nucleotides align to TRBD1. The V gene end was trimmed by 4 bases and the J gene end by 3 bases; junction bases not matched to a gene: 4. The CDR3 loop spans 14 amino acids. Germline assignment: CDR1 SGHRS and CDR2 YFSETQ. The CDR3: CASSEGQGDYGYTF. As DNA, the CDR3 is TGCGCCAGCAGCGAGGGACAGGGAGACTATGGCTACACCTTC.

The V call is TRBV7-9, the J call TRBJ1-2, with D maybe TRBD1 (5 bases). Trimming took 8 bases from V and 7 from J, leaving 20 bases between them. The CDR3 loop spans 14 amino acids. In germline, CDR1 is SEHNR, CDR2 FQNEAQ (reference sequence). The CDR3 DNA follows: TGTGCCAGCGTCTCCATCTCCTCCGGGGCTGGCTACACCTTC. Translation gives CASVSISSGAGYTF.

The gene calls are TRBV7-2 and TRBJ2-6; 13 positions agree with TRBD2. With 4 bases clipped from V and 4 bases from J, the junction kept 7 bases outside the gene matches. CDR1 and CDR2 (germline): SGHTA, FQGNSA. The CDR3 runs to 18 residues. The CDR3 loop reads CASSYKGLAGPGANVLTF. CDR3 DNA sequence: TGTGCCAGCAGCTACAAGGGACTAGCGGGACCCGGGGCCAACGTCCTGACTTTC.

This clone came up a few times. The genes are TRBV29-1 and TRBJ2-5, with D tentatively TRBD2 (5 bases). Trimming stripped 4 bases from V and 4 bases from J, with 16 bases between. This CDR3 spans 14 amino acids. The germline V gene has CDR1 SQVTM and CDR2 ANQGSEA. Written as DNA, the CDR3 is TGCAGCGTTGTAGGTACTAGAAGCACAGAGACCCAGTACTTC. Its protein product is CSVVGTRSTETQYF.

For this clone: This may be a read error, as it is one base from a much larger clone. The J gene is TRBJ1-6, the V gene TRBV6-5, with 8 nucleotides matching TRBD1. CDR1 and CDR2 (germline): MNHEY, SVGAGI. The CDR3 loop spans 13 amino acids. The V segment lost 5 bases and the J segment 7 bases; nucleotides outside the gene matches: 1. CDR3 sequence (DNA): TGTGCCAGCAGTGGACAGGGCAATTCACCCCTCCACTTT. It yields the protein CASSGQGNSPLHF.

The genes are TRBV7-9 and TRBJ2-3, with D maybe TRBD1 (6 bases). Trimming left V 3 bases short and J 3 bases short, with 7 bases between. This CDR3 comprises 13 residues. Germline V gene data show CDR1 as SEHNR and CDR2 as FQNEAQ (reference sequence). The CDR3 sequence: CASSLDRTDTQYF. In DNA form, the CDR3 reads TGTGCCAGCAGCTTGGACAGAACAGATACGCAGTATTTT.

This chain connects TRBV7-2 to TRBJ1-3; unclear D gene. Germline V gene sequence: CDR1 SGHTA, CDR2 FQGNSA. The CDR3 is 14 residues long. V shed 6 bases and J shed 4 bases, with 13 bases lying between them. CDR3: CASRLGGSGNTIYF. The DNA for the CDR3 is TGTGCCAGCAGATTGGGAGGGTCGGGAAACACCATATATTTT.

The rearrangement joins TRBV5-1 to TRBJ1-2; possibly TRBD1 for D (5 bases). Trimming took off 6 bases at V and 7 bases at J, with 19 bases between the two ends. CDR1 and CDR2 (germline): SGHRS, YFSETQ. CDR3 length equals 14 residues. CDR3 amino acids: CASTPMGGPGGYTF. CDR3 DNA sequence: TGCGCCAGCACCCCAATGGGGGGTCCAGGTGGCTACACCTTC.

CDR3 residues: CASSLASGAFQETQYF. The CDR3 DNA is TGTGCCAGCAGCTTGGCTAGCGGGGCTTTCCAAGAGACCCAGTACTTC. The chain employs TRBV11-2 and TRBJ2-5; 9 positions match TRBD2. Germline loops: CDR1 SGHAT, CDR2 FQNNGV. This CDR3 contains 16 residues. V shed 3 bases and J 1 base; nucleotides not matched to a gene: 6.

The rearrangement links TRBV10-1 to TRBJ2-7; 11 bases agree with TRBD1. The germline gives CDR1 WNHNN, CDR2 SYGVQD (reference sequence). The CDR3 sequence is 15 residues long. J was trimmed by 2 bases and V by 4 bases; bases with no gene match: 4. This CDR3 is CASSAGTGGPYEQYF. The CDR3 nucleotides read TGCGCCAGCAGTGCCGGGACAGGGGGTCCCTACGAGCAGTACTTC.

The chain joins TRBV7-9 to TRBJ2-2; D gene unclear. V was trimmed by 1 base and J by 4 bases, leaving 7 bases between them. The germline V gene encodes CDR1 SEHNR and CDR2 FQNEAQ (reference sequence). CDR3 size: 14 residues. CDR3 region: CASSLVALTGELFF. Here the CDR3 DNA reads TGTGCCAGCAGCTTAGTTGCACTCACCGGGGAGCTGTTTTTT.

This chain uses TRBV2 with TRBJ2-2; the D is unclear. V lost 6 bases and J lost 3, with 5 bases in between. Germline CDR1 and CDR2: SNHLY and FYNNEI. This CDR3 comprises 12 residues. CDR3 sequence reads: CASRSHTGELFF. The DNA of the CDR3 is TGTGCCAGCAGGTCCCACACCGGGGAGCTGTTTTTT.

This rearrangement joins TRBV11-3 to TRBJ2-5, with TRBD1 as a possible D gene (6 bases). The length of the CDR3 is 15 residues. V shed 4 bases and J shed 1 base, with 13 bases lying between them. The germline CDR1 and CDR2 sequences are SGHNT and YENEEA. DNA of the CDR3: TGTGCCAGCAGCTCGGGCCTAGGGGGCCAAGAGACCCAGTACTTC. Protein: CASSSGLGGQETQYF.

V and J are TRBV6-6 and TRBJ2-2; 7 nucleotides match TRBD2. The CDR3 is 15 residues long. The germline CDR1 and CDR2 sequences are MNHNY and SVGAGI (reference sequence). V shed 5 bases, J shed 4 bases, and the junction held 7 bases outside the gene matches. The CDR3 sequence is CASSPSSGGTGELFF. The CDR3 DNA follows: TGTGCCAGCAGTCCCTCTTCGGGAGGCACCGGGGAGCTGTTTTTT.

This chain uses TRBV19 with TRBJ2-5; tentatively, D is TRBD1 or TRBD2 (5 bases each). This CDR3 region has 13 residues. Germline CDR1 LNHDA, CDR2 SQIVND (reference sequence). Trimming pared 4 bases from V and 5 bases from J, leaving 11 bases between. CDR3 amino acids: CASSRDGRETQYF. DNA for the CDR3: TGTGCCAGTAGTAGGGACGGCAGGGAGACCCAGTACTTC.

This clone was detected a few times. J is TRBJ1-5 and V is TRBV4-2; D possibly corresponds to TRBD1 (6 bases). Germline V gene sequence: CDR1 LGHNA, CDR2 YNFKEQ. V gave up 0 bases and J gave up 9 bases, with 9 bases separating them. This CDR3 contains 13 residues. The CDR3 spells CASSQETGLPQHF. CDR3 DNA sequence: TGTGCCAGCAGCCAAGAGACAGGCTTGCCCCAGCATTTT.

This clone was found once. With only one base between it and a far larger clone, this is likely a read error. The chain employs TRBV30 and TRBJ1-3, with D perhaps matching TRBD1 (6 bases). V was pared by 5 bases and J by 12 bases, with 14 bases between. CDR3 length: 11 amino acids. Germline lookup yields CDR1 GTSNPN and CDR2 SVGIG (reference sequence). The CDR3: CAWPDRTFIYF. CDR3 bases: TGTGCCTGGCCTGACAGGACCTTCATATATTTT.

CDR3 sequence reads: CASSLDRVSPLHF. In DNA form, the CDR3 reads TGTGCCAGCAGTTTAGACAGGGTTTCACCCCTCCACTTT. The chain is built from TRBV27 and TRBJ1-6, with 7 positions matching TRBD1. The CDR3 extends over 13 amino acids. The V and J ends lost 2 bases and 9 bases, in that order; junction bases with no gene match: 1. Germline V gene lookup returns CDR1 MNHEY and CDR2 SMNVEV (reference sequence).

The chain couples TRBV7-6 to TRBJ1-1, with TRBD1 matching 7 bases. Per the germline V gene, CDR1 is SGHVS and CDR2 is FNYEAQ. The V segment lost 4 bases and the J segment 8 bases; nucleotides outside the gene matches: 10. The CDR3 length is 14 residues. CDR3: CASSSDRMGAEAFF. The CDR3 DNA reads as TGTGCCAGCAGCTCGGACAGGATGGGTGCGGAAGCTTTCTTT.